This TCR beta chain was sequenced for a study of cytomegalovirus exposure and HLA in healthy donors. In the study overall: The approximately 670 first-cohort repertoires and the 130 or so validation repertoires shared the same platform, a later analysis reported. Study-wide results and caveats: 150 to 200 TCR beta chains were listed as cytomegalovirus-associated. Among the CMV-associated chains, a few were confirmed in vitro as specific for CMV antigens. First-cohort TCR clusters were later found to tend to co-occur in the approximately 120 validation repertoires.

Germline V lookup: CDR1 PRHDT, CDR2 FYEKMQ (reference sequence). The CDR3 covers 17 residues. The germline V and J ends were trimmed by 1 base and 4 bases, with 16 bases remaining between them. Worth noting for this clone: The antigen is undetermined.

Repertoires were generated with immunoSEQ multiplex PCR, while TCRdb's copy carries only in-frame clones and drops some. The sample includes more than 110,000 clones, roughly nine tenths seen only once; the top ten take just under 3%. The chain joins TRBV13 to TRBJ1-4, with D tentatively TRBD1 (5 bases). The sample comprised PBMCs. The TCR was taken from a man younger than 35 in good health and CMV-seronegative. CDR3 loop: CASSLEPQGGFNEKLFF. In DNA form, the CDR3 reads TGTGCCAGCAGCTTAGAGCCGCAGGGTGGTTTTAATGAAAAACTGTTTTTT. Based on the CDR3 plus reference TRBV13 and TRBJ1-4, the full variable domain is AAGVIQSPRHLIKEKRETATLKCYPIPRHDTVYWYQQGPGQDPQFLISFYEKMQSDKGSIPDRFSAQQFSDYHSELNMSSLELGDSALYFCASSLEPQGGFNEKLFFGSGTQLSVL.